This T cell receptor beta chain was documented in a study of monozygotic twins with cystic fibrosis. Per the germline V gene, CDR1 is SEHNR and CDR2 is FQNEAQ (reference sequence). The CDR3 consists of 8 residues. Libraries were prepared by immunoSEQ multiplex PCR; TCRdb keeps only in-frame clonotypes and omits some of them. The top ten hold around 0.88% of the sample, which has 25,000 to 35,000 clones, around four fifths seen once. Sequencing was done on a sample of blood. This clonotype originated in a girl aged 2-10 years with cystic fibrosis. The V gene is TRBV7-9, the J gene TRBJ2-3; no definite D call. CDR3: CLADTQYF. The CDR3 DNA reads as TGTCTGGCAGATACGCAGTATTTT.